The clone carrying this T cell receptor (beta chain) was counted a single time. Its cognate antigen is unknown. Via MiXCR, TCRdb re-called the RT-PCR reads, giving one row per CDR3 protein. The sample includes about 780,000 distinct CDR3 sequences, 18% of them seen just once. Germline V gives CDR1 MNHNS, CDR2 SASEGT. This CDR3 is built from 17 residues. V was clipped by 2 bases and J by 0 bases, with 14 bases between them. The data originate from a study of response to subunit inactivated influenza vaccine. Whole-study results and caveats: The authors suggested that every seasonal influenza vaccination recruits few new T cells.

The rearrangement uses TRBV6-1 and TRBJ2-4, with unresolved D. Here the sequenced sample was PBMCs from blood, taken more than 4 days after vaccination. The TCR comes from a man between 45 and 60 years old who received an inactivated influenza vaccine. The CDR3 protein is CASSEWTSALAKNIQYF. Here the CDR3 DNA reads TGTGCCAGCAGTGAATGGACCTCAGCACTAGCCAAAAACATTCAGTACTTC.